This TCR beta chain was obtained from a study of T cells in tumors after PD-1 blockade. Whole-study results and caveats: Some novel exhausted tumor clones appeared in pre-treatment blood, suggesting peripheral recruitment.

J gave up 0 bases and V 2 bases, and 3 bases lay outside the gene matches. The CDR3 contains 16 residues. CDR1 KGHSH and CDR2 LQKENI come from the germline V gene. This clone was counted a few times. Its antigen is undetermined. Sequencing used immunoSEQ multiplex PCR; TCRdb keeps in-frame clones, though not all of them. This table holds fewer than 15,000 clones, roughly two thirds found once. V usage is TRBV18 and J usage is TRBJ2-1; 8 nucleotides agree with TRBD2. Sequenced material: tumor tissue, taken before anti-PD-1 treatment. The source is a human donor with basal cell carcinoma. CDR3 DNA sequence: TGTGCCAGCTCACCATATAGCGGGACCTCCTACAATGAGCAGTTCTTC. Translated: CASSPYSGTSYNEQFF.